This T cell receptor beta chain originates from a study of identical twins. Overall study findings and caveats: The abundant beta clonotypes from cord blood had fewer insertions, and memory repertoires had none of this. Modeled out-of-frame TCR alpha sharing in monozygotic twins fell below observed levels. Excess sharing by twins proved weaker in beta out-of-frame sequences.

After removal of 0 bases from V and 1 base from J, the junction contained 1 base not matched to a gene. CDR3 length: 15 residues. Per germline, CDR1 LGHNA and CDR2 YNFKEQ. The sample holds a few counts of this clonotype. No antigen is known for it. Template switching (which added a universal primer site) was used, and cDNA carried unique molecular identifiers. TCRdb reprocessed the 5' RACE reads via MiXCR and lists one record per CDR3 protein. Among under 450,000 distinct CDR3 sequences listed, roughly 18% were seen once. J is TRBJ2-3 and V is TRBV4-2; 7 nucleotides match TRBD2. Sample: naive T cells sorted from blood. This TCR came from a man aged 50 to 60 in good health. The CDR3 reads CASSQDTSGTDTQYF. The CDR3 DNA reads as TGTGCCAGCAGCCAAGATACTAGCGGCACAGATACGCAGTATTTT.